The 31 T cell receptor beta chains presented below share a single source sample, sequenced in a study of T cells in Graves' hyperthyroidism and ophthalmopathy. Amplified regions were TCR beta CDR3 sequences from RNA transcripts. TCR CDR3 regions were first amplified by RT-PCR with HTBI primers. TCRdb redid the calling of the multiplex PCR reads with MiXCR, one entry per CDR3 protein. The sample includes some 350,000 distinct CDR3 sequences, around 15% of them seen just once. The sequenced sample was blood. The source is a woman aged 40 to 50 with Graves' ophthalmopathy.

This clonotype was detected ten times or more. The chain recombines TRBV7-2 with TRBJ2-3; D possibly corresponds to TRBD1 (6 bases). Germline V gene sequence: CDR1 SGHTA, CDR2 FQGNSA. This CDR3 is 18 amino acids long. Trimming pared 5 bases from V and 0 bases from J, leaving 21 bases between. The CDR3 region has the DNA TGTGCCAGCAGCCACCAGGACAGTGTAAAACCCAGCACAGATACGCAGTATTTT. Residues: CASSHQDSVKPSTDTQYF.

This rearrangement joins TRBV4-1 to TRBJ1-5; D ambiguous. CDR3 length: 14 residues. Looked up from germline, CDR1 is MGHRA and CDR2 is YSYEKL. The V gene lost 2 bases and the J gene lost 6 bases, with 11 bases spanning the gap. The CDR3 reads CASSQNLEGQPQHF. The CDR3 region has the DNA TGCGCCAGCAGCCAAAACCTTGAGGGTCAGCCCCAGCATTTT.

This clonotype was seen only a few times. The chain links TRBV25-1 to TRBJ2-3; perhaps TRBD2 as D (5 bases). The CDR3 contains 16 residues. The V and J ends lost 1 base and 2 bases respectively, with 13 bases between them. The germline CDR1 and CDR2 sequences are MGHDK and SYGVNS. CDR3 sequence reads: CASSEWPGKHTDTQYF. In DNA form, the CDR3 reads TGTGCCAGCAGTGAATGGCCCGGGAAGCACACAGATACGCAGTATTTT.

This clonotype showed up many times. This sequence joins TRBV2 and TRBJ2-5; D unclear. Per the germline V gene, CDR1 is SNHLY and CDR2 is FYNNEI. V was cut by 6 bases and J by 5 bases, with 10 bases left in between. The length of the CDR3 is 12 residues. CDR3 sequence: CASSDGLETQYF. CDR3 sequence (DNA): TGTGCCAGCAGCGATGGTTTGGAGACCCAGTACTTC.

This clonotype was counted between two and nine times. A read error may account for a junction end that differs from germline. This rearrangement joins TRBV6-5 to TRBJ1-1; no clear D gene. The CDR3 length is 14 residues. Germline V gene data show CDR1 as MNHEY and CDR2 as SVGAGI. CDR3 DNA sequence: TGTGCCAACAGTTACGGGCAGAGGAACACTGAAGCTTTCTTT. It specifies CANSYGQRNTEAFF.

This clonotype was seen a handful of times. The CDR3 DNA reads TGTGCCAGTAGTATAGATTCGGCACCCTACGAGCAGTACTTC. The encoded protein is CASSIDSAPYEQYF. The rearrangement links TRBV19 to TRBJ2-7, with unresolved D. Trimming took off 0 bases at V and 2 bases at J, with 8 bases between the two ends. Looked up from germline, CDR1 is LNHDA and CDR2 is SQIVND (reference sequence). The CDR3 is 14 amino acids.

This clonotype was picked up many times. The genes are TRBV15 and TRBJ1-5; D perhaps matches TRBD1 (5 bases). This CDR3 has 14 residues. Trimming removed 3 bases from V and 1 base from J, with 7 bases in between. CDR1 is LNHNV, CDR2 YYDKDF, per germline (reference sequence). CDR3 nucleotides: TGTGCCACCAGCAGCTGGGGCAGCAATCAGCCCCAGCATTTT. Translated: CATSSWGSNQPQHF.

This clonotype has at least ten counts. This chain connects TRBV20-1 to TRBJ1-5, with D possibly being TRBD1 (6 bases). The germline V gene encodes CDR1 DFQATT and CDR2 SNEGSKA (reference sequence). The CDR3 spans 15 residues. Trimming cost V 3 bases and J 5 bases, with 17 bases left between them. CDR3 sequence (DNA): TGCAGTGCTAGGGGGACATACCCCGGAGATCAGCCCCAGCATTTT. It codes for CSARGTYPGDQPQHF.

V is TRBV7-9 and J is TRBJ2-4, with 7 bases lining up with TRBD2. After removal of 8 bases from V and 1 base from J, the junction contained 14 bases not matched to a gene. The CDR3 has 17 residues. Per the germline V gene, CDR1 is SEHNR and CDR2 is FQNEAQ (reference sequence). The CDR3 DNA reads as TGTGCCAGCTTAAATATTAGGGAGGGTATGGCCAAAAACATTCAGTACTTC. Encoded protein: CASLNIREGMAKNIQYF. Drawing the rest from reference TRBV7-9 and TRBJ2-4, the complete variable domain is DTGVSQNPRHKITKRGQNVTFRCDPISEHNRLYWYRQTLGQGPEFLTYFQNEAQLEKSRLLSDRFSAERPKGSFSTLEIQRTEQGDSAMYLCASLNIREGMAKNIQYFGAGTRLSVL.

This clonotype was recorded many times. V is TRBV20-1 and J is TRBJ2-1; 12 bases match TRBD1. Trimming removed 1 base from V and 4 bases from J; junction bases left unmatched: 5. The CDR3 loop spans 16 amino acids. The germline V gene encodes CDR1 DFQATT and CDR2 SNEGSKA (reference sequence). CDR3 bases: TGCAGTGCTAGAGGGGGACAGGGGGCTAGGTACAATGAGCAGTTCTTC. Protein: CSARGGQGARYNEQFF.

This clonotype showed up just a few times. The gene calls are TRBV5-1 and TRBJ1-6; possibly TRBD1 for D (6 bases). V was clipped by 3 bases and J by 0 bases, with 13 bases between them. The CDR3 is 17 amino acids. The germline CDR1 and CDR2 sequences are SGHRS and YFSETQ. CDR3 loop: CASSSRQASSYNSPLHF. The CDR3 DNA reads TGCGCCAGCAGCTCCAGACAGGCGAGCTCCTATAATTCACCCCTCCACTTT.

In its sample, this clonotype was seen a few times. This chain joins TRBV20-1 and TRBJ1-4; weak D call: TRBD1 (6 bases). V dropped 6 bases and J dropped 6 bases, with 14 bases sitting between them. Germline CDR1 is DFQATT and CDR2 is SNEGSKA (reference sequence). The CDR3 totals 13 residues. CDR3 coding DNA: TGCAGTGCCCAGGGGTGGGAATATGAAAAACTGTTTTTT. Amino acids: CSAQGWEYEKLFF.

J is TRBJ2-7 and V is TRBV7-6; 10 bases are a match to TRBD1. Germline V gene data show CDR1 as SGHVS and CDR2 as FNYEAQ. This CDR3 region has 14 residues. The J segment lost 6 bases and the V segment lost 7 bases, leaving 9 bases of the junction unmatched. The CDR3 sequence: CASTTGTGDREQYF. For the CDR3, the DNA is TGTGCCAGCACGACCGGGACAGGGGATCGCGAGCAGTACTTC.

The chain uses TRBV30 and TRBJ2-5; the match to TRBD2 covers 12 bases. The length of the CDR3 is 15 residues. Germline lookup yields CDR1 GTSNPN and CDR2 SVGIG (reference sequence). J gave up 1 base and V 5 bases, and 5 bases lay outside the gene matches. The CDR3 bases are TGTGCCTGGGGTCTAGCGGGAGGGTTCCAAGAGACCCAGTACTTC. Translating gives CAWGLAGGFQETQYF.

This clonotype occurred many times. CDR3 sequence: CASGLSSVGGGRETQYF. In nucleotides, the CDR3 is TGTGCTAGTGGTTTGTCCAGTGTTGGCGGGGGCCGGGAGACCCAGTACTTC. This chain joins TRBV12-5 and TRBJ2-5; a weak D match, TRBD2 (7 bases). Per the germline V gene, CDR1 is LGHNT and CDR2 is FRNRAP. Trimming removed 2 bases at V and 5 bases at J, with 21 bases between. CDR3 size: 17 residues.

The J gene is TRBJ2-2, the V gene TRBV9; no clear D. Germline CDR1 is SGDLS and CDR2 is YYNGEE. V dropped 4 bases and J dropped 7 bases, with 8 bases sitting between them. CDR3 length: 12 residues. CDR3 bases: TGTGCCAGCAGCCTCGGACGCGGGGAGCTGTTTTTT. This sequence encodes CASSLGRGELFF.

This clonotype showed up many times. The chain is built from TRBV19 and TRBJ1-1; D call uncertain. This CDR3 has 14 residues. V lost 3 bases to trimming and J lost 6 bases, with 14 bases between them. Germline CDR1 and CDR2: LNHDA and SQIVND (reference sequence). CDR3 in DNA: TGTGCCAGTAGTATTTGGCACGACCGGGCTGAAGCTTTCTTT. Protein product: CASSIWHDRAEAFF.

This clonotype was counted many times. The chain couples TRBV29-1 to TRBJ2-1, with D possibly being TRBD1 (6 bases). This CDR3 has 15 residues. The germline CDR1 and CDR2 sequences are SQVTM and ANQGSEA. Trimming stripped 3 bases from V and 4 bases from J, with 16 bases between. CDR3 sequence (DNA): TGCAGCGTTGATCGTCGGGACACCGGGTACAATGAGCAGTTCTTC. Protein: CSVDRRDTGYNEQFF.

This clonotype was seen ten or more times. The CDR3, as DNA: TGTGCCAGCAGCAAGACTAGCGGGGCCAACAATGAGCAGTTCTTC. Its protein is CASSKTSGANNEQFF. This chain joins TRBV7-2 and TRBJ2-1; 11 nucleotides align to TRBD2. CDR1 SGHTA and CDR2 FQGNSA come from the germline V gene. Losses at the gene ends were 5 bases for V and 5 bases for J; bases not matched to a gene: 5. The CDR3 has 15 residues.

This clonotype was counted at least ten times. V and J are TRBV15 and TRBJ2-3, with TRBD2 as a possible D gene (6 bases). Germline CDR1 and CDR2: LNHNV and YYDKDF (reference sequence). Trimming removed 3 bases at V and 2 bases at J, with 15 bases between. The CDR3 covers 16 residues. The CDR3: CATSSFLANNTDTQYF. The CDR3 DNA reads as TGTGCCACCAGCAGCTTCCTAGCGAATAACACAGATACGCAGTATTTT.

In its sample, this clonotype was seen many times. The chain carries TRBV29-1 and TRBJ2-5; 7 positions match TRBD1. CDR3 size: 13 residues. Per germline, CDR1 SQVTM and CDR2 ANQGSEA. V dropped 6 bases and J dropped 0; count of bases not matched to a gene: 4. This CDR3 is CSVGQSYQETQYF. The DNA for the CDR3 is TGCAGCGTGGGACAGTCGTACCAAGAGACCCAGTACTTC.

This clonotype was observed at least ten times. The chain has TRBV30 and TRBJ2-3, with 8 bases identical to TRBD2. Germline trimming cut 0 bases from V and 1 base from J; bases unmatched to any gene: 0. The CDR3 has 14 amino acids. The germline V gene encodes CDR1 GTSNPN and CDR2 SVGIG (reference sequence). CDR3 DNA: TGTGCCTGGAGTGTAGCGGGAGGCACAGATACGCAGTATTTT. Protein: CAWSVAGGTDTQYF.

This clonotype was seen at least ten times. CDR3 DNA sequence: TGCAGCGCTACCCACAGTGGAAGCAATCAGCCCCAGCATTTT. It is translated as CSATHSGSNQPQHF. The V and J genes are TRBV29-1 and TRBJ1-5; D uncertain. The germline CDR1 and CDR2 sequences are SQVTM and ANQGSEA. The CDR3 length is 14 residues. V was cut by 7 bases and J by 1 base, with 14 bases left in between.

This clonotype turned up a few times. The J gene is TRBJ1-4, the V gene TRBV20-1; tentatively, D is TRBD1 (5 bases). CDR3 length: 16 residues. V was pared by 0 bases and J by 2 bases, with 13 bases between. The V gene's germline CDR1 is DFQATT and CDR2 SNEGSKA (reference sequence). The CDR3 loop reads CSAREGGGTTNEKLFF. CDR3 bases: TGCAGTGCTAGAGAGGGGGGAGGGACTACTAATGAAAAACTGTTTTTT.

Notes on this clonotype: A far larger clone lies a single base away; this is likely a read error. The chain combines TRBV28 with TRBJ2-1; D is unresolved. The DNA matches TRBJ2-7 better at its end, which makes the J call doubtful. The germline V gene has CDR1 MDHEN and CDR2 SYDVKM. The length of the CDR3 is 11 residues. The CDR3 nucleotides read TGTGCCAGCAGCGCGTACAATGAGCAGTACTTC. Translated, it gives CASSAYNEQYF.

This chain connects TRBV20-1 to TRBJ2-7, with D hard to call. Germline assignment: CDR1 DFQATT and CDR2 SNEGSKA (reference sequence). CDR3 length: 18 residues. V lost 2 bases to trimming and J lost 0 bases, with 23 bases between them. The CDR3 loop reads CSARFMDLQVPSSYEQYF. CDR3 coding DNA: TGCAGTGCTAGATTCATGGACCTTCAGGTACCAAGCTCCTACGAGCAGTACTTC.

Ten or more counts support this clonotype. This chain connects TRBV12-3 or TRBV12-4 to TRBJ1-2; weak D call: TRBD1 (5 bases). The V and J ends lost 6 bases and 6 bases respectively, with 17 bases between them. This CDR3 comprises 14 residues. The chain's CDR3 is CASRTMTPGDGYTF. The CDR3 DNA sequence: TGTGCCAGCAGGACGATGACCCCGGGGGATGGCTACACCTTC.

This clonotype has more than one count but fewer than ten. V is TRBV28 and J is TRBJ2-6; D tentatively reads TRBD1 or TRBD2 (5 bases each). CDR3 length: 17 residues. Germline CDR1 reads MDHEN; CDR2 reads SYDVKM. Trimming pared 11 bases from V and 0 bases from J, leaving 20 bases between. CDR3 sequence (DNA): TGTGCCTGCCAGGGACCCGACCCTCTCTCTGGGGCCAACGTCCTGACTTTC. Encoded protein: CACQGPDPLSGANVLTF.

The chain links TRBV5-5 to TRBJ2-1; D is uncertain. Germline CDR1 reads SGHKS; CDR2 reads YYEKEE (reference sequence). The CDR3 is made up of 15 amino acids. V lost 4 bases and J 3 bases, leaving 14 bases between the germline ends. The CDR3 protein is CASSLEWLSYNEQFF. CDR3 DNA: TGTGCCAGCAGCCTGGAGTGGCTGAGCTACAATGAGCAGTTCTTC.

The J gene is TRBJ2-3, the V gene TRBV20-1; D perhaps matches TRBD2 (6 bases). The CDR3 spans 12 residues. Germline V gene sequence: CDR1 DFQATT, CDR2 SNEGSKA (reference sequence). This chain's CDR3 is CSPRRGAGTQYF. The CDR3 DNA reads TGCAGCCCCCGGAGGGGCGCGGGTACGCAGTATTTT.

This clonotype was picked up a small number of times. The rearrangement joins TRBV7-8 to TRBJ2-7, with TRBD2 as a possible D gene (7 bases). V was clipped by 0 bases and J by 6 bases, with 9 bases between them. CDR1 SGHVS and CDR2 FQNEAQ come from the germline V gene. The CDR3 is 13 amino acids. For the CDR3, the DNA is TGTGCCAGCAGCTTAGCGGGGGGGCGCGAGCAGTACTTC. It is translated as CASSLAGGREQYF.